Listed below are T cell receptor beta chains from one sample, sequenced in a study of cytomegalovirus exposure and HLA in healthy donors. Sequenced by immunoSEQ multiplex PCR; TCRdb stores in-frame clones only, minus some. Of roughly 150,000 clones listed, nearly 80% were seen once; the top ten hold approximately 15%. The sample was PBMCs. These receptors came from a woman aged 35 to 49 in good health and CMV-seronegative. CDR3s include the opening cysteine and the closing phenylalanine or tryptophan.

cdr3_length j_call v_call cdr3_aa
15 TRBJ2-4 TRBV19 CASSAQGKAKNIQYF
15 TRBJ2-7 TRBV19 CASSLNPGVSYEQYF
12 TRBJ2-3 TRBV7-6 CASSPNRNTQYF
16 TRBJ2-1 TRBV15 CATSLPGQGAKDEQFF
13 TRBJ1-3 TRBV11-2 CASSLDRGNTIYF
15 TRBJ2-1 TRBV6-6 CASRRRLARNNEQFF
12 TRBJ1-1 TRBV10-3 CAVSRGSTEAFF
14 TRBJ1-1 TRBV4-3 CASSQDNPFAEAFF
15 TRBJ1-1 TRBV6-1 CASSENAGGWTEAFF
15 TRBJ2-1 TRBV5-1 CASRVLSSGGGEQFF
15 TRBJ1-2 TRBV14 CASSQDFRRGSGYTF
16 TRBJ2-1 TRBV28 CASSSPSGTRFNEQFF
13 TRBJ2-7 TRBV27 CASSSRGRYEQYF
15 TRBJ2-4 TRBV7-9 CASSPVQGPQNSQYF
16 TRBJ2-5 TRBV7-2 CASSLQRGADQETQYF
13 TRBJ1-4 TRBV19 CASSFRGVEKLFF
13 TRBJ2-7 TRBV7-2 CASSLGGGTEQYF
16 TRBJ2-1 TRBV5-6 CASSVTGTTLYNEQFF
18 TRBJ2-2 TRBV4-2 CASSQEGGLAGNTGELFF
13 TRBJ2-3 TRBV7-3 CASKRGSTDTQYF
15 TRBJ2-3 TRBV6-4 CASGVDLGPTDTQYF
12 TRBJ2-7 TRBV28 CASSESSYEQYF
13 TRBJ2-2 TRBV19 CASSPRSPGELFF
16 TRBJ1-2 TRBV11-3 CASSLNSPGTGGGYTF
15 TRBJ2-2 TRBV5-4 CASSLGRGYTGELFF
14 TRBJ2-2 TRBV6-5 CASSLAANTGELFF
15 TRBJ2-1 TRBV6-4 CASSGELAGGNEQFF
13 TRBJ2-5 TRBV7-2 CASSSKQVSTQYF
14 TRBJ1-1 TRBV4-3 CASSRGQGGTEAFF
13 TRBJ1-5 TRBV6-4 CASSDPRDQPQHF
15 TRBJ2-5 TRBV28 CASSLGRGRRETQYF
15 TRBJ1-3 TRBV6-5 CASSYSTGYGNTIYF
14 TRBJ2-5 TRBV9 CASSVEGGTETQYF
18 TRBJ1-2 TRBV4-1 CASSHPRDPGGYSNGYTF
17 TRBJ2-4 TRBV12-2 CASRLDWTGTAKNIQYF
13 TRBJ2-7 TRBV18 CASSVTDYYEQYF
14 TRBJ1-2 TRBV11-2 CASSLWDRNYGYTF
18 TRBJ2-7 TRBV5-6 CASSSYAPGQPEGYEQYF
16 TRBJ2-5 TRBV2 CASTVQEVFYQETQYF
14 TRBJ2-3 TRBV6-1 CASGGGRAADTQYF
14 TRBJ2-1 TRBV2 CASSGRGGYNEQFF
13 TRBJ1-1 TRBV19 CASNRGQDDEAFF
14 TRBJ1-5 TRBV6-1 CASSRGPHEQPQHF
14 TRBJ2-7 TRBV6-1 CASSDFLSSYEQYF
12 TRBJ2-7 TRBV11-3 CASSASYYEQYF
16 TRBJ2-7 TRBV7-9 CSSTLIAGGIWGEQYF
16 TRBJ2-3 TRBV4-2 CASRMMGTGGPDTQYF
12 TRBJ2-5 TRBV9 CASSSGRETQYF
15 TRBJ2-1 TRBV7-3 CASSSVRSSVNEQFF
16 TRBJ2-7 TRBV7-2 CASSSPLAGHVYEQYF
14 TRBJ2-7 TRBV10-1 CASSGTLQGNEQYF
15 TRBJ2-1 TRBV28 CASSFRDRALNEQFF
15 TRBJ2-7 TRBV4-3 CASSHALDRSYEQYF
14 TRBJ2-7 TRBV10-1 CASSDSVLSYEQYF
14 TRBJ1-5 TRBV25-1 CASSATVSNQPQHF
13 TRBJ2-1 TRBV5-4 CAWGLAGLNEQFF
13 TRBJ1-2 TRBV7-9 CASSGQGSAGYTF
14 TRBJ1-1 TRBV11-3 CASSSRQGYTEAFF